Listed here are 26 T cell receptor beta chains from one sample, sequenced in a study of blood T cell repertoires in COVID-19. Using immunoSEQ multiplex PCR, the repertoire was profiled, and TCRdb retains in-frame clones only, with some absent. The sample yields about 75,000 clones, about 74% seen once. Sequenced input: peripheral blood. The receptors here all came from a human donor with acute or convalescent COVID-19. The donor label of this sample is uncertain.

This clone was recorded once. The sample carries other DNA sequences with the same CDR3. The chain couples TRBV4-3 to TRBJ2-1, with D perhaps matching TRBD2 (6 bases). The CDR3 totals 15 residues. Germline V gene data show CDR1 as LGHNA and CDR2 as YSLEER. Trimming took 0 bases from V and 3 from J, leaving 9 bases between them. CDR3 sequence: CASSQDGGGYNEQFF. In nucleotides, the CDR3 is TGCGCCAGCAGCCAAGACGGGGGTGGCTACAATGAGCAGTTCTTC.

This clone was counted a few times. The rearrangement uses TRBV10-2 and TRBJ2-1; a weak D match, TRBD2 (7 bases). Looked up from germline, CDR1 is WSHSY and CDR2 is SAAADI. V dropped 3 bases and J dropped 8 bases, with 14 bases sitting between them. The CDR3 totals 14 residues. The CDR3 DNA follows: TGCGCCAGCAGTGAACGGGGGGCCGGAGATGAGCAGTTCTTC. Protein sequence: CASSERGAGDEQFF.

This clone was counted between two and nine times. This rearrangement joins TRBV6-5 to TRBJ1-5; tentatively, D is TRBD1 (5 bases). Trimming took 7 bases from V and 1 from J, leaving 11 bases between them. Germline V gene lookup returns CDR1 MNHEY and CDR2 SVGAGI. The CDR3 spans 14 residues. This chain's CDR3 is CASTGQTSNQPQHF. In DNA, the CDR3 is TGTGCCAGCACCGGACAAACGAGCAATCAGCCCCAGCATTTT.

The chain combines TRBV3-1 (or the pseudogene TRBV3-2) with TRBJ2-4, with TRBD2 identical over 12 bases. Trimming cost V 2 bases and J 7 bases; bases outside gene matches: 9. Germline assignment: CDR1 LGHDT and CDR2 YNNKEL (reference sequence). This CDR3 comprises 17 residues. CDR3 sequence: CASSQPTSGGTGNIQYF. The CDR3 bases are TGTGCCAGCAGCCAACCGACTAGCGGGGGCACAGGGAACATTCAGTACTTC.

DNA for the CDR3: TGTGCCAGCAGGTCGGACAGGAACTATGGCTACACCTTC. Protein: CASRSDRNYGYTF. This sequence joins TRBV25-1 and TRBJ1-2; TRBD1 matches 7 bases. Losses at the gene ends were 6 bases for V and 2 bases for J; bases not matched to a gene: 3. Germline-derived CDR1 and CDR2 are MGHDK and SYGVNS. The CDR3 has 13 amino acids.

The genes are TRBV18 and TRBJ2-1; 14 bases map to TRBD2. The germline V gene encodes CDR1 KGHSH and CDR2 LQKENI. V lost 5 bases to trimming and J lost 9 bases; unmatched junction nucleotides: 12. This CDR3 has 17 amino acids. CDR3 nucleotide sequence: TGTGCCAGCTCAACCACCGGACTAGCGGGGGGAGTTCTTGAGCAGTTCTTC. Its protein is CASSTTGLAGGVLEQFF.

This clone occurred a few times. The CDR3 coding sequence is TGTGCCAGCAGCTTACGGTCAGGGGGCACCCTCTCCGAGCAGTACTTC. Protein product: CASSLRSGGTLSEQYF. The rearrangement joins TRBV6-2 or TRBV6-3 to TRBJ2-7, with 8 bases fitting TRBD1. Looked up from germline, CDR1 is MNHEY and CDR2 is SVGEGT. This CDR3 is 16 amino acids long. V lost 6 bases and J lost 6; bases outside the gene matches: 16.

The chain has TRBV7-9 and TRBJ1-1, with D tentatively TRBD1 (6 bases). Germline assignment: CDR1 SEHNR and CDR2 FQNEAQ (reference sequence). V lost 3 bases, J lost 7 bases, and 15 bases lay in between. The CDR3 is 14 residues long. The CDR3 bases are TGTGCCAGCAGCTTTACAGGGACCCGGGGTGAAGCTTTCTTT. It translates to CASSFTGTRGEAFF.

The rearrangement joins TRBV28 to TRBJ1-4, with a weak D call TRBD1 (6 bases). This CDR3 has 16 residues. With 2 bases removed from V and 7 bases from J, the gap between germline ends came to 17 bases. From germline, CDR1 is MDHEN and CDR2 SYDVKM. The CDR3 nucleotides are TGTGCCAGCAGTTTAGGGAACGGGGGGCGAGGTGAAAAACTGTTTTTT. This translates into CASSLGNGGRGEKLFF.

This sequence joins TRBV6-5 and TRBJ2-1; TRBD1 aligns across 9 bases. Germline CDR1 MNHEY, CDR2 SVGAGI. Trimming at V came to 1 base and at J to 7 bases, leaving 8 bases not matched to a gene. This CDR3 has 16 residues. The CDR3 DNA follows: TGTGCCAGCAGTTACTTAGGACAGGGGCGAAATAATGAGCAGTTCTTC. It encodes CASSYLGQGRNNEQFF.

The chain joins TRBV7-9 to TRBJ2-7, with a tentative D call TRBD2 (5 bases). The germline V and J ends were trimmed by 1 base and 7 bases, with 11 bases remaining between them. This CDR3 has 13 amino acids. Germline V gives CDR1 SEHNR, CDR2 FQNEAQ (reference sequence). The CDR3 loop reads CASSLGAGVEQYV. The CDR3 bases are TGTGCCAGCAGCTTAGGAGCCGGGGTTGAGCAGTACGTC.

The gene calls are TRBV27 and TRBJ1-5, with D possibly matching TRBD1 (5 bases). V gave up 6 bases and J gave up 2 bases, with 14 bases separating them. This CDR3 comprises 15 residues. From germline, CDR1 is MNHEY and CDR2 SMNVEV (reference sequence). The CDR3 sequence: CASRVAWGGNQPQHF. The DNA of the CDR3 is TGTGCCAGCAGGGTGGCCTGGGGGGGCAATCAGCCCCAGCATTTT.

The sample holds a few counts of this clone. The V call is TRBV5-1, the J call TRBJ2-7; D is perhaps TRBD2 (6 bases). Germline assignment: CDR1 SGHRS and CDR2 YFSETQ. The CDR3 is made up of 12 amino acids. Trimming pared 4 bases from V and 9 bases from J, leaving 14 bases between. The CDR3 is CASSPSGSRQYF. CDR3 DNA: TGCGCCAGCAGCCCCTCCGGGAGCAGGCAGTACTTC.

The chain combines TRBV11-1 with TRBJ1-4; the D gene is possibly TRBD1 (6 bases). Trimming removed 5 bases at V and 7 bases at J, with 11 bases between. This CDR3 is 13 amino acids long. Germline CDR1 and CDR2: SGHAT and FQDESV (reference sequence). The CDR3 DNA is TGTGCCAGCAGCAAGGACAGAATTGAAAAACTGTTTTTT. This gives the protein CASSKDRIEKLFF.

V usage is TRBV7-6 and J usage is TRBJ1-4; 8 positions match TRBD1. The CDR3 contains 14 residues. Unmatched junction bases numbered 3, after V lost 3 bases and J lost 6 bases. Germline V lookup: CDR1 SGHVS, CDR2 FNYEAQ. CDR3 amino acids: CASSFRGPDEKLFF. DNA of the CDR3: TGTGCCAGCAGCTTCAGGGGGCCTGATGAAAAACTGTTTTTT.

The chain is built from TRBV19 and TRBJ1-5, with TRBD1 matching 8 bases. From germline, CDR1 is LNHDA and CDR2 SQIVND (reference sequence). J gave up 5 bases and V 3 bases, and 6 bases lay outside the gene matches. The CDR3 contains 15 residues. CDR3 protein: CASSMQGAKHQPQHF. In DNA form, the CDR3 reads TGTGCCAGTAGTATGCAGGGGGCGAAACATCAGCCCCAGCATTTT. Looking up the rest from reference TRBV19 and TRBJ1-5 gives the full variable domain: DGGITQSPKYLFRKEGQNVTLSCEQNLNHDAMYWYRQDPGQGLRLIYYSQIVNDFQKGDIAEGYSVSREKKESFPLTVTSAQKNPTAFYLCASSMQGAKHQPQHFGDGTRLSIL.

The chain has TRBV2 and TRBJ2-5, with D unresolved. Trimming stripped 0 bases from V and 0 bases from J, with 5 bases between. This CDR3 is 14 amino acids long. Looked up from germline, CDR1 is SNHLY and CDR2 is FYNNEI. The CDR3 protein is CASSEASYQETQYF. The CDR3 DNA follows: TGTGCCAGCAGTGAAGCATCCTACCAAGAGACCCAGTACTTC.

V gene TRBV10-3 combines with J gene TRBJ1-5; D possibly corresponds to TRBD1 (6 bases). The V end was cut by 10 bases, the J end by 4 bases, with 14 bases between. CDR1 is ENHRY, CDR2 SYGVKD, per germline. The CDR3 loop spans 13 amino acids. CDR3 DNA sequence: TGTGCCACCGGGACACCCCATAATCAGCCCCAGCATTTT. Its protein product is CATGTPHNQPQHF.

This chain connects TRBV27 to TRBJ2-3; maybe TRBD1 (5 bases). Per germline, CDR1 MNHEY and CDR2 SMNVEV (reference sequence). The CDR3 is 14 residues long. Trimming left V 0 bases short and J 2 bases short, with 6 bases between. CDR3 in DNA: TGTGCCAGCAGTTTATCGGGGCCCACAGATACGCAGTATTTT. Translation: CASSLSGPTDTQYF.

The sample holds a few counts of this clone. V usage is TRBV6-2 or TRBV6-3 and J usage is TRBJ1-6, with TRBD1 matching over 9 bases. Losses at the gene ends were 4 bases for V and 7 bases for J; bases not matched to a gene: 8. The CDR3 is 16 residues long. The V gene's germline CDR1 is MNHEY and CDR2 SVGEGT. CDR3: CASSFVQGARNSPLHF. DNA of the CDR3: TGTGCCAGCAGTTTCGTACAGGGGGCGAGGAATTCACCCCTCCACTTT.

V gene TRBV19 combines with J gene TRBJ1-5, with a possible D match to TRBD1 (5 bases). The V gene's germline CDR1 is LNHDA and CDR2 SQIVND (reference sequence). This CDR3 spans 15 amino acids. V dropped 3 bases and J dropped 6 bases, with 15 bases sitting between them. The CDR3 loop reads CASSIDGTSRQPQHF. CDR3 sequence (DNA): TGTGCCAGTAGTATCGATGGGACTTCTCGTCAGCCCCAGCATTTT.

The rearrangement uses TRBV30 and TRBJ1-2; 7 nucleotides agree with TRBD1. The CDR3 is 15 residues long. V trimming: 4 bases; J trimming: 3 bases; junction bases outside the gene matches: 11. Germline assignment: CDR1 GTSNPN and CDR2 SVGIG (reference sequence). CDR3 sequence: CAWTRPGQAYYGYTF. Here the CDR3 DNA reads TGTGCCTGGACTCGACCTGGACAGGCGTACTATGGCTACACCTTC.

The chain links TRBV12-3 or TRBV12-4 to TRBJ2-2; the D is unclear. Trimming took 5 bases from V and 5 from J, leaving 9 bases between them. This CDR3 has 13 residues. Here the CDR3 DNA reads TGTGCCAGCAGTCCCACTGAGACCGGGGAGCTGTTTTTT. Translated: CASSPTETGELFF.

The sample holds a few counts of this clone. The V gene is TRBV6-5, the J gene TRBJ2-3, with no clear D. This CDR3 has 11 amino acids. V was pared by 5 bases and J by 10 bases, with 10 bases between. Germline V CDR1 and CDR2: MNHEY, SVGAGI. CDR3 sequence: CASSQLYAQYF. The CDR3 nucleotides read TGTGCCAGCAGTCAACTGTATGCGCAGTATTTT.

The V call is TRBV2, the J call TRBJ2-7, with TRBD1 matching 7 bases. Trimming at V came to 5 bases and at J to 6 bases, leaving 4 bases not matched to a gene. The CDR3 is 12 residues long. Germline V lookup: CDR1 SNHLY, CDR2 FYNNEI. The CDR3 sequence is CASSLQGFEQYV. The CDR3 DNA reads TGTGCCAGCAGTCTACAGGGGTTCGAGCAGTACGTC.

This clone was detected only once. The rearrangement uses TRBV6-1 and TRBJ2-7, with 8 bases aligning to TRBD1. The CDR3 runs 17 residues. V lost 2 bases to trimming and J lost 2 bases; unmatched junction nucleotides: 11. Germline assignment: CDR1 MNHNS and CDR2 SASEGT. Here the CDR3 reads CASSERGRDRYPYEQYF. DNA of the CDR3: TGTGCCAGCAGTGAAAGGGGAAGGGACAGGTACCCCTACGAGCAGTACTTC.